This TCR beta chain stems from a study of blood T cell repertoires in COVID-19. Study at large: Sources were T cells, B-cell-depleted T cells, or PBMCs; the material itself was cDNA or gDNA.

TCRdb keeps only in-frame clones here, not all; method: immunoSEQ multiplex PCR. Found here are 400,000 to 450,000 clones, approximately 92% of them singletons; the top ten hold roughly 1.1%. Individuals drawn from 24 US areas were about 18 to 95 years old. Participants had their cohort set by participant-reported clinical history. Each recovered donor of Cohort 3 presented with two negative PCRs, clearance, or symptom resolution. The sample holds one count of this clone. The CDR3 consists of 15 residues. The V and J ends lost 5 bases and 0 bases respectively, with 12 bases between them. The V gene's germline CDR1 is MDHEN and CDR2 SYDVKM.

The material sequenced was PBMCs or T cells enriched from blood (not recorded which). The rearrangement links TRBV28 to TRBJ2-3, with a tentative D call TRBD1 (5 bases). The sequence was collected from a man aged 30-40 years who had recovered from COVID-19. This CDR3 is CASSPQVPSTDTQYF. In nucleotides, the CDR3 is TGTGCCAGCAGTCCACAGGTCCCTAGCACAGATACGCAGTATTTT.